This passage covers 14 T cell receptor beta chains from one sample sequenced in a study of CD4 and CD8 cells across lung adenocarcinoma regions. MiXCR was run by TCRdb on the PCR reads, yielding one entry per CDR3 protein. The table records approximately 25,000 distinct CDR3 sequences, roughly 50% of them present only once. Material for sequencing was CD8+ T cells from the center of a lung tumor. The origin of the receptors is a male donor with lung adenocarcinoma. The CD4 and CD8 labels of this study may be unreliable.

The gene calls are TRBV6-5 and TRBJ2-2; 8 positions agree with TRBD2. The germline V gene encodes CDR1 MNHEY and CDR2 SVGAGI. The CDR3 is 15 residues long. The J segment lost 7 bases and the V segment lost 2 bases, leaving 6 bases of the junction unmatched. The CDR3 coding sequence is TGTGCCAGCAGTTACGTCGGGGGGGGGGTCGGGGAGCTGTTTTTT. It encodes CASSYVGGGVGELFF.

By frequency in the sample, this clonotype is medium-sized (0.01 to 0.1%). V is TRBV6-1 and J is TRBJ2-3; no definite D call. Germline CDR1 and CDR2: MNHNS and SASEGT. The CDR3 extends over 9 amino acids. With 8 bases removed from V and 5 bases from J, the gap between germline ends came to 2 bases. CDR3 nucleotide sequence: TGTGCCAGCGAAGATACGCAGTATTTT. Residues: CASEDTQYF.

This clonotype was detected once. J is TRBJ2-3 and V is TRBV10-2, with D perhaps matching TRBD1 or TRBD2 (6 bases each). The CDR3 sequence is 16 residues long. CDR1 WSHSY and CDR2 SAAADI come from the germline V gene. The V and J ends lost 8 bases and 12 bases respectively, with 30 bases between them. The DNA for the CDR3 is TGCGCCAGCGGGGGACACGGGGGACGGGACCAAGAGACCCAGTATTTT. Protein product: CASGGHGGRDQETQYF.

J is TRBJ2-1 and V is TRBV6-1, with 9 bases that match TRBD2. TRBJ2-7 explains the end of the DNA better; the J call may be wrong. Germline loops: CDR1 MNHNS, CDR2 SASEGT. The CDR3 spans 14 residues. DNA of the CDR3: TGTGCGGGCAGCGGGGGGCGGGAGCAAGAGACGCAGTACTTC. Translating it yields CAGSGGREQETQYF.

This clonotype was detected only a few times. J is TRBJ2-1 and V is TRBV6-5; 7 bases are shared with TRBD2. The DNA end favors TRBJ2-5, so the J call may be wrong. The germline V gene encodes CDR1 MNHEY and CDR2 SVGAGI. This CDR3 has 16 residues. For the CDR3, the DNA is TGTGCCAGCAGTTACTTCCCCGGGGGGACCCAAGAGACCCAGTACTTC. It is translated as CASSYFPGGTQETQYF.

V usage is TRBV11-2 and J usage is TRBJ2-5; 12 bases fit TRBD2. The length of the CDR3 is 14 residues. Trimming at V came to 5 bases and at J to 3 bases, leaving 1 base not matched to a gene. The germline gives CDR1 SGHAT, CDR2 FQNNGV. This chain's CDR3 is CASSPSGGEETQYF. DNA of the CDR3: TGTGCCAGCAGCCCTAGCGGGGGGGAAGAGACCCAGTACTTC.

This clonotype came up a few times. The J gene is TRBJ2-5, the V gene TRBV6-2 or TRBV6-3; D not certain. This CDR3 contains 13 residues. V lost 6 bases, J lost 2 bases, and 10 bases lay in between. Germline V gene lookup returns CDR1 MNHEY and CDR2 SVGEGT. The CDR3, as DNA: TGTGCCAGCAGACACAGCCTACAAGAGACCCAGTACTTC. Encoded protein: CASRHSLQETQYF.

The chain recombines TRBV11-3 with TRBJ2-1; D perhaps matches TRBD2 (7 bases). The V and J ends lost 8 bases and 9 bases respectively, with 14 bases between them. Germline V gene sequence: CDR1 SGHNT, CDR2 YENEEA. The CDR3 is 12 amino acids. The CDR3 DNA sequence: TGTGCCAGCGAGGGGGGGGGAGGTGAGCAGTTCTTC. Translated, it gives CASEGGGGEQFF. Combining the CDR3 with reference TRBV11-3 and TRBJ2-1 gives the whole variable domain EAGVVQSPRYKIIEKKQPVAFWCNPISGHNTLYWYLQNLGQGPELLIRYENEEAVDDSQLPKDRFSAERLKGVDSTLKIQPAELGDSAVYLCASEGGGGEQFFGPGTRLTVL.

Sample share makes this clonotype medium-sized. Mismatch with germline at one junction end may stem from a read error. This rearrangement joins TRBV7-7 to TRBJ2-1; a weak D match, TRBD1 (5 bases). CDR1 is SSHAT and CDR2 is FNYEAQ in the germline V gene (reference sequence). The CDR3 length is 13 residues. The CDR3 region has the DNA TGTGCTAGCAGCCCAGCCTGGGGCGCTGAGCAGTTCTTC. This translates into CASSPAWGAEQFF.

The chain combines TRBV14 with TRBJ2-4; D possibly corresponds to TRBD2 (5 bases). Trimming shortened V by 1 base and J by 8 bases, and 9 bases separated the two germline ends. Germline-derived CDR1 and CDR2 are SGHDN and FVKESK. CDR3 length: 13 residues. The CDR3 sequence: CASSQAGLDIQYF. The CDR3 DNA is TGTGCCAGCAGCCAAGCCGGACTGGACATTCAGTACTTC.

About this clonotype itself: One end of the junction is discordant with germline, which a read error may explain. CDR3 nucleotides: TGTGCCAGCGCGGGACCCGGGACAGGGGACGGAGATACCCAGTACTTT. Residues: CASAGPGTGDGDTQYF. The chain joins TRBV6-1 to TRBJ2-3, with TRBD1 matching over 10 bases. This CDR3 comprises 16 residues. CDR1 and CDR2 from the germline V gene are MNHNS and SASEGT.

The sample holds a few counts of this clonotype. The J gene is TRBJ2-7, the V gene TRBV10-3, with 7 positions matching TRBD2. The germline V gene has CDR1 ENHRY and CDR2 SYGVKD. After removal of 3 bases from V and 3 bases from J, the junction contained 5 bases not matched to a gene. This CDR3 has 14 residues. The CDR3 protein is CAISDQRGHYEQYF. The CDR3 DNA sequence: TGTGCCATCAGTGACCAGCGGGGCCACTACGAGCAGTACTTC.

V usage is TRBV27 and J usage is TRBJ2-1; 7 bases line up with TRBD2. Trimming cost V 1 base and J 0 bases; bases outside gene matches: 6. The CDR3 loop spans 17 amino acids. The germline V gene encodes CDR1 MNHEY and CDR2 SMNVEV (reference sequence). CDR3 sequence reads: CASSLFGTTYSYNEQFF. The CDR3 DNA reads TGTGCCAGCAGTTTATTTGGGACTACCTACTCCTACAATGAGCAGTTCTTC.

This clonotype has a count of ten or more. This chain uses TRBV6-1 with TRBJ2-1; D remains unclear. The V end was cut by 6 bases, the J end by 5 bases, with 8 bases between. The CDR3 totals 12 residues. Germline V gene data show CDR1 as MNHNS and CDR2 as SASEGT. CDR3 coding DNA: TGTGCCAGCAGGCGTACTAACAATGAGCAGTTCTTC. It is translated as CASRRTNNEQFF.